This TCR beta chain is from a study of blood T cell repertoires in COVID-19. Whole-study context: Sites across the United States, Italy and Spain contributed samples from acute and convalescent COVID-19. PBMCs, B-cell-depleted T cells, or T cells were the source of the cDNA or gDNA that made up the material.

Original processing notes: Counts of nucleated cells, estimated from reference gene primer amplification, were obtained. TCRdb's table, derived via immunoSEQ multiplex PCR, lists solely in-frame clones and lacks some. V and J calls and clone size are those listed in that table; D and trimming were worked out from the DNA. The repertoire holds 150,000 to 180,000 clones, with just under 85% as singletons. Germline lookup yields CDR1 SGHRS and CDR2 YFSETQ. The V gene lost 0 bases and the J gene lost 5 bases, with 12 bases spanning the gap. The CDR3 loop spans 15 amino acids. The TCR comes from an older woman with acute or convalescent COVID-19. The chain has TRBV5-1 and TRBJ2-1, with a weak D call TRBD2 (7 bases). Sequenced material: peripheral blood. The CDR3 protein is CASSLEWGGNNEQFF. CDR3 DNA: TGCGCCAGCAGCTTGGAGTGGGGGGGCAACAATGAGCAGTTCTTC.